This T cell receptor (beta chain) is from a study of blood T cells in healthy people across ages. Germline V CDR1 and CDR2: LGHNA, YNFKEQ. V lost 4 bases to trimming and J lost 8 bases; unmatched junction nucleotides: 14. The CDR3 has 17 amino acids. With respect to this clonotype: As yet, its antigen is unknown.

Study observations and caveats: Long-lived and aged donors differed, with more naive CD4+ cells and higher diversity in the long-lived. The recorded TCR beta diversity per million T cells decreased in a roughly linear manner with age.

The use of a sample-barcoded 5' primer and a J-beta primer mix characterized a second PCR of 7 to 11 cycles. TCRdb reprocessed the 5' RACE reads via MiXCR and lists one record per CDR3 protein. The sample yields about 600,000 distinct CDR3 sequences, 40% to 50% seen once. This TCR was recovered from a man older than 75 in good health. This chain joins TRBV4-2 and TRBJ2-2; 9 bases agree with TRBD2. The sample comprised blood. The CDR3 nucleotides read TGTGCCAGCAGCCCGCCGGGACTAGCTGCCGACAGGGGGGAGCTGTTTTTT. Translated: CASSPPGLAADRGELFF.